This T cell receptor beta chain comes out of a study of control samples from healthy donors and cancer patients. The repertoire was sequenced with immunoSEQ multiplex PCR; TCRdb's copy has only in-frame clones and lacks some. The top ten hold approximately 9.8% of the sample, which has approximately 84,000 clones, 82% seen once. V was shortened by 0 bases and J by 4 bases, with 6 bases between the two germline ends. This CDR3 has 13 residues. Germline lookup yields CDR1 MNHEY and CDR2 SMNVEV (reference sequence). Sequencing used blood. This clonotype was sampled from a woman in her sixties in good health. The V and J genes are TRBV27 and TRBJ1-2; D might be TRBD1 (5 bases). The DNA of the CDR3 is TGTGCCAGCAGTTTATCGGGGGGCTATGGCTACACCTTC. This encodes CASSLSGGYGYTF.